This T cell receptor beta chain was found in a study of vaccination and CD4 T cells after COVID-19. On the study more broadly: Convalescent individuals numbered four females and six males, two being Hispanic.

Cultured CD4+ T-cell DNA underwent Oncomine TCR Beta short-read sequencing. TCRdb redid the calling of the PCR reads with MiXCR, one entry per CDR3 protein. The data contain 20,000 to 25,000 distinct CDR3 sequences, under 40% of them singletons. For this clonotype: Its antigen is not known.

Germline CDR1 SGHVS, CDR2 FQNEAQ. This CDR3 has 12 amino acids. Trimming pared 5 bases from V and 2 bases from J, leaving 7 bases between. Time point: late sampling 161 to 241 days after vaccination in three convalescent patients. As for treatment: approximately nine-day PBMC culture with coronavirus spike peptide pools or control peptides (ViraFEST assay). This clonotype was obtained from a human donor who had recovered from COVID-19. This sample comprised CD4+ T cells from blood, cultured in vitro, obtained about 7 months after SARS-CoV-2 vaccination. The chain combines TRBV7-8 with TRBJ2-7; unclear D gene. The CDR3 reads CASSRDTYEQYF. In DNA, the CDR3 is TGTGCCAGCAGCCGTGACACCTACGAGCAGTACTTC. Supplemented by reference TRBV7-8 and TRBJ2-7, the full variable domain reads GAGVSQSPRYKVAKRGQDVALRCDPISGHVSLFWYQQALGQGPEFLTYFQNEAQLDKSGLPSDRFFAERPEGSVSTLKIQRTQQEDSAVYLCASSRDTYEQYFGPGTRLTVT.